A selection of T cell receptor beta chains follows, all from one sample in a study of T cells in tuberculosis. Clones were sequenced by immunoSEQ multiplex PCR, and TCRdb holds only the in-frame ones, with some missing. The profile covers about 49,000 clones, with about 95% appearing a single time and over 1.1% taken by the ten largest. Sample: PBMCs, taken at tuberculosis diagnosis. Receptors originate from an adult with tuberculosis. Both conserved end residues are part of each CDR3. Fields, in order: J gene, clone size, D gene, V gene, CDR3 DNA, CDR3 protein. D genes are given only for firm matches. Not all rows give a size; the values are once, few, many and, for expanded clones, a class.

>TRBJ2-3|.|TRBD2|TRBV14
TGTGCCAGCAGCCAAGATAGGACTAGCGGGAGACAACAGTATTTT
CASSQDRTSGRQQYF
>TRBJ1-2|.|TRBD1|TRBV29-1
TGCAGCGTTGTTGGGACAGACTATGGCTACACCTTC
CSVVGTDYGYTF
>TRBJ2-7|.|TRBD2|TRBV4-3
TGCGCCAGCAGCCCAGCGGGACTTTCCTACGAGCAGTACTTC
CASSPAGLSYEQYF
>TRBJ2-2|.|TRBD1|TRBV7-9
TGTGCCAGCAGCGGACAGGGGTACACCGGGGAGCTGTTTTTT
CASSGQGYTGELFF
>TRBJ2-1|.|TRBD2|TRBV14
TGTGCCAGCAGCCAAGATCGAGGACTAGCGGTCTACAATGAGCAGTTCTTC
CASSQDRGLAVYNEQFF
>TRBJ2-1|.|.|TRBV7-2
TGTGCCAGCAGCGCCAGACCGGGCTCCTACAATGAGCAGTTCTTC
CASSARPGSYNEQFF
>TRBJ1-2|.|.|TRBV28
TGTGCCAGCAGTTTAGCGGGGAAAGGCGGCTACACCTTC
CASSLAGKGGYTF
>TRBJ1-1|.|TRBD1|TRBV9
TGTGCCAGCAGCGCCGGACAGGGTAACACTGAAGCTTTCTTT
CASSAGQGNTEAFF
>TRBJ2-1|.|TRBD1|TRBV27
TGTGCCAGCAGTTTAGGACAGGGGGTAAAGAATGAGCAGTTCTTC
CASSLGQGVKNEQFF
>TRBJ2-2|.|.|TRBV5-1
TGCGCCAGCAGTGAGAGAGGTTTCAAGGCCGGGGAGCTGTTTTTT
CASSERGFKAGELFF
>TRBJ2-7|.|.|TRBV5-1
TGCGCCAGCAGCTTCGGAGGCGGAACCTACGAGCAGTACTTC
CASSFGGGTYEQYF
>TRBJ2-2|.|.|TRBV11-2
TGTGCCAGCAGCTTAGGGAGGGTCGCGGGAAGGCAGACCGGGGAGCTGTTTTTT
CASSLGRVAGRQTGELFF
>TRBJ1-2|.|.|TRBV9
TGTGCCAGCAGCGTAGGGTCGACGGGGTATGGCTACACCTTC
CASSVGSTGYGYTF
>TRBJ1-5|.|TRBD1|TRBV4-2
TGTGCCAGCAGCCTCGACAGGGGGCGCGGGGTTAGCAGCAATCAGCCCCAGCATTTT
CASSLDRGRGVSSNQPQHF
>TRBJ2-4|.|.|TRBV7-9
TGTGCGGGGGGTTTGGGAAACATTCAGTACTTC
CAGGLGNIQYF
>TRBJ2-5|.|.|TRBV6-5
TGTGCCAGCAGTTACTCGCCTAAACTAGTCGGGGAGACCCAGTACTTC
CASSYSPKLVGETQYF
>TRBJ1-6|.|TRBD1|TRBV5-5
TGTGCCAGCAGCTTCTCAGGGGGCGATTCACCCCTCCACTTT
CASSFSGGDSPLHF
>TRBJ2-2|.|.|TRBV7-2
TGTGCCAGCAGCCCGACGGAGGGTTGGGCCGGGGAGCTGTTTTTT
CASSPTEGWAGELFF
>TRBJ1-2|.|.|TRBV19
TGTGCCAGTAGTATAGTTTCAGGGACTAATGGCTACACCTTC
CASSIVSGTNGYTF
>TRBJ2-3|.|.|TRBV7-9
TGTGCCAGCAGTATAGGGAGCTTCCCAGATACGCAGTATTTT
CASSIGSFPDTQYF
>TRBJ2-2|.|.|TRBV11-1
TGTGCCAGCGGATCCTCGGACACCACCGGGGAGCTGTTTTTT
CASGSSDTTGELFF
>TRBJ1-2|.|.|TRBV15
TGTGCCACCAGCAGAGCAAACAGCTATGGCTACACCTTC
CATSRANSYGYTF
>TRBJ1-1|.|.|TRBV11-2
TGTGCCAGCAGCTCCCTGGGGGGAAAGAGATCTGAAGCTTTCTTT
CASSSLGGKRSEAFF
>TRBJ1-2|.|.|TRBV4-3
TGCGCCAGCAGCCAAGATCTAGGACGGACTTATGGCTACACCTTC
CASSQDLGRTYGYTF
>TRBJ2-7|.|.|TRBV28
TGTGCCAGCAGTTTGACTACCTACGAGCAGTACTTC
CASSLTTYEQYF
>TRBJ2-7|.|.|TRBV9
TGTGCCAGCAGAGACAGTCGCTACGAGCAGTACTTC
CASRDSRYEQYF
>TRBJ2-7|.|.|TRBV2
TGTGCCAGCAGCGATAGGGGCTCCTACGAGCAGTACTTC
CASSDRGSYEQYF
>TRBJ2-7|.|TRBD2|TRBV11-2
TGTGCCAGCAGCTTAGTGCGGGGGGGGACCTACGAGCAGTACTTC
CASSLVRGGTYEQYF
>TRBJ1-3|.|.|TRBV28
TGTGCCAGCAGTTTATGGGGGGCGAGGGGAAACACCATATATTTT
CASSLWGARGNTIYF
>TRBJ1-4|.|.|TRBV7-9
TGTGCCAGCAGCTTAGCCTCCGGACTCGGGAATGAAAAACTGTTTTTT
CASSLASGLGNEKLFF
>TRBJ2-3|once|.|TRBV7-8
TGTGCCAGCAGCAACCAGGGGCGAGTTCCAGCAGATACGCAGTATTTT
CASSNQGRVPADTQYF
>TRBJ2-1|.|TRBD1|TRBV7-3
TGTGCCAGCAGCCCGCCTGGGACAGGGCTGAATGAGCAGTTCTTC
CASSPPGTGLNEQFF